Below are 14 T cell receptor beta chains sequenced from a single sample in a study of T-cell memory formation after mild COVID-19. MiXCR, applied by TCRdb to the 5' RACE reads, yields one record per CDR3 protein. This table holds under 400,000 distinct CDR3 sequences, 20% to 25% found once. Sequenced material: PBMCs or a T cell subset sorted from them (not recorded which). Receptors were obtained from an adult woman who had mild COVID-19 (a few samples of this study predate the infection). Cell type and time point are not known.

In this sample, this clonotype turned up a few times. The chain uses TRBV7-2 and TRBJ2-7; D perhaps matches TRBD1 (5 bases). V lost 0 bases to trimming and J lost 6 bases, with 9 bases between them. Germline V gene sequence: CDR1 SGHTA, CDR2 FQGNSA. The length of the CDR3 is 13 residues. For the CDR3, the DNA is TGTGCCAGCAGCTTAGCCGGTAGGGGCGAGCAGTACTTC. The encoded protein is CASSLAGRGEQYF.

This clonotype showed up many times. The gene calls are TRBV4-3 and TRBJ2-7; 8 nucleotides match TRBD2. Germline V lookup: CDR1 LGHNA, CDR2 YSLEER. V was pared by 1 base and J by 4 bases, with 3 bases of the junction left unmatched. This CDR3 spans 14 amino acids. The CDR3, as DNA: TGCGCCAGCAGCCAAGTGAGCGGGAGTTACGAGCAGTACTTC. Translated, it gives CASSQVSGSYEQYF.

As DNA, the CDR3 is TGCAGTGCTAGGACAGGGCCCTACGAGCAGTACTTC. This gives the protein CSARTGPYEQYF. The V and J genes are TRBV20-1 and TRBJ2-7, with 7 bases fitting TRBD1. V lost 3 bases to trimming and J lost 2 bases; unmatched junction nucleotides: 1. This CDR3 region has 12 residues. CDR1 and CDR2 (germline): DFQATT, SNEGSKA (reference sequence).

This chain joins TRBV12-3 or TRBV12-4 and TRBJ2-1; D remains unclear. The CDR3 totals 13 residues. V lost 5 bases and J lost 7, with 12 bases in between. CDR3 nucleotides: TGTGCCAGCAGTCAAGCTCCTAGTAATGAGCAGTTCTTC. This translates into CASSQAPSNEQFF.

This clonotype was recorded many times. The V call is TRBV12-3 or TRBV12-4, the J call TRBJ1-1; no definite D call. V was cut by 5 bases and J by 1 base, with 11 bases left in between. The CDR3 runs 14 residues. The CDR3 nucleotides are TGTGCCAGCAGTCTTCGGACGGGGAACACTGAAGCTTTCTTT. It translates to CASSLRTGNTEAFF.

The chain has TRBV27 and TRBJ2-7, with D unclear. CDR3 size: 13 residues. Germline-derived CDR1 and CDR2 are MNHEY and SMNVEV (reference sequence). The ends were cut back, 2 bases at V and 1 base at J, with 6 bases in the middle. CDR3: CASSLRRSYEQYF. Written as DNA, the CDR3 is TGTGCCAGCAGTTTAAGGCGGTCCTACGAGCAGTACTTC.

In this sample, this clonotype turned up a few times. One junction end disagrees with the germline gene, perhaps due to a read error. This rearrangement joins TRBV2 to TRBJ2-1; the match to TRBD2 covers 12 bases. CDR1 and CDR2 (germline): SNHLY, FYNNEI. The CDR3 contains 15 residues. The DNA for the CDR3 is TGTGCCAGCAGGGAAGCGACTAGCGGGAGCAATGAGCAGTTCTTC. Encoded protein: CASREATSGSNEQFF.

V is TRBV7-9 and J is TRBJ1-1, with D possibly TRBD1 on 5 matching bases. V dropped 11 bases and J dropped 4 bases, with 14 bases sitting between them. CDR3 length equals 12 residues. Per germline, CDR1 SEHNR and CDR2 FQNEAQ (reference sequence). In DNA, the CDR3 is TGTGCCGCGCGGGGGGTGGGCACTGAAGCTTTCTTT. It yields the protein CAARGVGTEAFF. The complete variable domain, with remaining parts taken from reference TRBV7-9 and TRBJ1-1, reads DTGVSQNPRHKITKRGQNVTFRCDPISEHNRLYWYRQTLGQGPEFLTYFQNEAQLEKSRLLSDRFSAERPKGSFSTLEIQRTEQGDSAMYLCAARGVGTEAFFGQGTRLTVV.

In this sample, this clonotype turned up a few times. The gene calls are TRBV27 and TRBJ2-7; D is undetermined. Germline CDR1 is MNHEY and CDR2 is SMNVEV (reference sequence). The CDR3 has 13 amino acids. V lost 3 bases to trimming and J lost 3 bases, with 9 bases between them. The CDR3 DNA is TGTGCCAGCAGTTTTGGGCCGGGCTACGAGCAGTACTTC. Translated: CASSFGPGYEQYF.

This clonotype was picked up a small number of times. The chain uses TRBV12-3 or TRBV12-4 and TRBJ2-7, with D maybe TRBD1 (5 bases). With 2 bases removed from V and 7 bases from J, the gap between germline ends came to 15 bases. The CDR3 contains 14 residues. This CDR3 reads CASSLIQGTREQYF. CDR3 coding DNA: TGTGCCAGCAGTTTAATCCAGGGAACGCGGGAGCAGTACTTC.

In its sample, this clonotype was seen many times. The chain uses TRBV5-1 and TRBJ2-1; 8 nucleotides agree with TRBD2. The CDR3 is 15 residues long. Germline CDR1 reads SGHRS; CDR2 reads YFSETQ. With V trimmed by 0 bases and J by 4 bases, 3 bases remained unmatched. CDR3 coding DNA: TGCGCCAGCAGCTTGGACGGGGGGGCTTACAATGAGCAGTTCTTC. Translating it yields CASSLDGGAYNEQFF.

This clonotype appeared a few times. The rearrangement joins TRBV7-9 to TRBJ1-2, with 10 bases fitting TRBD1. The CDR3 covers 17 residues. Germline CDR1 SEHNR, CDR2 FQNEAQ (reference sequence). V trimming: 3 bases; J trimming: 4 bases; junction bases outside the gene matches: 11. This CDR3 is CASSFLPGTGAGYGYTF. For the CDR3, the DNA is TGTGCCAGCAGCTTTCTCCCCGGGACAGGGGCTGGCTATGGCTACACCTTC.

This clonotype was seen a few times. The chain uses TRBV20-1 and TRBJ2-1; TRBD2 matches at 9 bases. This CDR3 has 16 residues. Germline-derived CDR1 and CDR2 are DFQATT and SNEGSKA (reference sequence). Trimming at V came to 3 bases and at J to 8 bases, leaving 14 bases not matched to a gene. As DNA, the CDR3 is TGCAGTGCTAGTTCCCCCGGGACTAGCCCCTTTGATGAGCAGTTCTTC. Translation gives CSASSPGTSPFDEQFF.

This rearrangement joins TRBV29-1 to TRBJ2-1, with 7 bases matching TRBD1. There are 14 residues in the CDR3. V dropped 5 bases and J dropped 0; count of bases not matched to a gene: 4. Germline values: CDR1 SQVTM, CDR2 ANQGSEA. CDR3 sequence (DNA): TGCAGCGTTACAACAGGGGCCTCCTACAATGAGCAGTTCTTC. Translation gives CSVTTGASYNEQFF.